These 10 T cell receptor beta chains came from one sample sequenced in a study of preoperative IRX-2 immunotherapy in early breast cancer. The treatment here: preoperative locoregional IRX-2 cytokine immunotherapy. Repertoires were generated with immunoSEQ multiplex PCR, while TCRdb's copy carries only in-frame clones and drops some. The sample lists around 30,000 clones, 83% occurring once. The sample consisted of lymph node tissue, taken from a patient treated with IRX-2 immunotherapy. These receptors came from a human donor with breast cancer.

This clone was recorded only once. The chain is built from TRBV18 and TRBJ2-7, with D possibly being TRBD1 or TRBD2 (5 bases each). This CDR3 is 14 amino acids long. Per the germline V gene, CDR1 is KGHSH and CDR2 is LQKENI. Trimming pared 3 bases from V and 6 bases from J, leaving 15 bases between. The CDR3 here is CASSPGDHRREQYF. The DNA for the CDR3 is TGTGCCAGCTCACCTGGGGACCATCGACGCGAGCAGTACTTC.

The rearrangement links TRBV6-8 to TRBJ2-5; D call uncertain. The length of the CDR3 is 13 residues. The V end was cut by 2 bases, the J end by 5 bases, with 9 bases between. The germline V gene encodes CDR1 MNHGY and CDR2 SAAAGT. CDR3 sequence reads: CASSYGLKETQYF. The CDR3 coding sequence is TGTGCCAGCAGTTACGGGCTCAAGGAGACCCAGTACTTC.

The rearrangement links TRBV23-1 to TRBJ2-2, with D perhaps assigned TRBD1 or TRBD2 (6 bases each). TRBV23-1 is noted as an ORF with a role that remains uncertain. Trimming cost V 6 bases and J 0 bases, with 14 bases left between them. The CDR3 extends over 16 amino acids. The CDR3 protein is CASSLVGGANTGELFF. The CDR3 region has the DNA TGCGCCAGCAGCTTGGTCGGGGGCGCGAACACCGGGGAGCTGTTTTTT.

This chain joins TRBV18 and TRBJ1-5; possibly TRBD1 for D (5 bases). This CDR3 contains 14 residues. Trimming shortened V by 6 bases and J by 5 bases, and 14 bases separated the two germline ends. CDR1 is KGHSH, CDR2 LQKENI, per germline. The CDR3 loop is CASSHRQKDQPQHF. The CDR3 DNA is TGTGCCAGCTCTCACAGACAGAAAGATCAGCCCCAGCATTTT.

CDR3 DNA: TGTGCCTGGAGTCCGTCAGGGTATGAGCAGTTCTTC. Translated: CAWSPSGYEQFF. The V gene is TRBV30, the J gene TRBJ2-1, with D maybe TRBD1 (5 bases). Germline V gives CDR1 GTSNPN, CDR2 SVGIG (reference sequence). Trimming pared 2 bases from V and 8 bases from J, leaving 10 bases between. The CDR3 loop spans 12 amino acids. The full variable domain, rest sourced from reference TRBV30 and TRBJ2-1, is SQTIHQWPATLVQPVGSPLSLECTVEGTSNPNLYWYRQAAGRGLQLLFYSVGIGQISSEVPQNLSASRPQDRQFILSSKKLLLSDSGFYLCAWSPSGYEQFFGPGTRLTVL.

The chain joins TRBV10-3 to TRBJ1-1, with TRBD1 matching over 7 bases. The germline CDR1 and CDR2 sequences are ENHRY and SYGVKD. The V and J ends lost 2 bases and 7 bases, in that order; junction bases with no gene match: 13. This CDR3 is 16 amino acids long. The CDR3 coding sequence is TGTGCCATCAGTGAGGGCCCACAGGGGTTGAGGATTGAAGCTTTCTTT. As protein: CAISEGPQGLRIEAFF.

The genes are TRBV29-1 and TRBJ2-7; D remains ambiguous. Germline V gives CDR1 SQVTM, CDR2 ANQGSEA. This CDR3 has 12 residues. Trimming took 5 bases from V and 3 from J, leaving 11 bases between them. The CDR3, as DNA: TGCAGCGTTACCATTAACAGCTACGAGCAGTACTTC. Encoded protein: CSVTINSYEQYF.

The chain has TRBV6-8 and TRBJ2-3; 8 nucleotides agree with TRBD2. V trimming: 7 bases; J trimming: 7 bases; junction bases outside the gene matches: 16. The CDR3 sequence is 16 residues long. The germline CDR1 and CDR2 sequences are MNHGY and SAAAGT. Here the CDR3 reads CASTLPGAGGLHTQYF. The CDR3 region has the DNA TGTGCCAGCACCCTTCCCGGGGCGGGGGGTCTACATACGCAGTATTTT.

The V and J genes are TRBV6-7 and TRBJ1-4; 8 bases match TRBD1. TRBV6-7 qualifies as an ORF whose function is uncertain. This CDR3 comprises 14 residues. Unmatched junction bases numbered 6, after V lost 5 bases and J lost 7 bases. The CDR3 DNA reads as TGTGCCAGCAGTCCCGGGACAGGCGGTGAAAAACTGTTTTTT. Residues: CASSPGTGGEKLFF.

This chain uses TRBV10-2 with TRBJ1-2; TRBD1 might be the D (5 bases). Trimming removed 7 bases from V and 3 bases from J, with 15 bases in between. The CDR3 is 14 residues long. Germline V gene sequence: CDR1 WSHSY, CDR2 SAAADI. The CDR3, as DNA: TGCGCCAGCATCACGGGGGGTCAGGACTATGGCTACACCTTC. Translation gives CASITGGQDYGYTF.